This T cell receptor beta chain originates from a study of response to subunit inactivated influenza vaccine. This clonotype was recorded many times. TCRdb reprocessed the RT-PCR reads via MiXCR and lists one record per CDR3 protein. The sample includes approximately 480,000 distinct CDR3 sequences, 10% to 11% of them seen just once. The CDR3 covers 14 residues. V lost 7 bases and J 3 bases, leaving 15 bases between the germline ends. This clonotype was sampled from a man between 45 and 60 years old who received an inactivated influenza vaccine. The sample in question was PBMCs from blood, obtained around seven weeks after vaccination. The V call is TRBV12-3 or TRBV12-4, the J call TRBJ2-5, with D possibly being TRBD2 (6 bases). Written as DNA, the CDR3 is TGTGCCAGCACACATAGCGGCCAAGAAGAGACCCAGTACTTC. This translates into CASTHSGQEETQYF.